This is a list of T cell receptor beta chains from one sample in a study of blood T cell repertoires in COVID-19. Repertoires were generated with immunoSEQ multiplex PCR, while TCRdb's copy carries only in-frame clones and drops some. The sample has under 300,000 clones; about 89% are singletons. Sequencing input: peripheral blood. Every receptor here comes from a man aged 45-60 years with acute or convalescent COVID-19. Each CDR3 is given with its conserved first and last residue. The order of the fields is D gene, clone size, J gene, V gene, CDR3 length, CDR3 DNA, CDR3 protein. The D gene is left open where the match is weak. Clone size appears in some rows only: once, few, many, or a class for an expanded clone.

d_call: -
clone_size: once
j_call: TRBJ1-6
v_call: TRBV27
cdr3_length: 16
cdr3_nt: TGTGCCAGCAGCCCCATGGGGGGGGCCTATAATTCACCCCTCCACTTT
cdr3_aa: CASSPMGGAYNSPLHF

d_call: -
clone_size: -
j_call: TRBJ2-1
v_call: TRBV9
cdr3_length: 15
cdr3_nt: TGTGCCAGCAGTCCCCGTGGACTGTATCCCCATGAGCAGTTCTTC
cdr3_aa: CASSPRGLYPHEQFF

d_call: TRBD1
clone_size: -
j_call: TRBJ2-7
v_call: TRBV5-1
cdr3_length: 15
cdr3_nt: TGCGCCAGCAGCACCGGACAGGGCTTCTACTACGAGCAGTACTTC
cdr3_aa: CASSTGQGFYYEQYF

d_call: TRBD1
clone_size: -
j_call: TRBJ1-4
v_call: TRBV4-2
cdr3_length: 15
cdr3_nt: TGTGCCAGCAGCCAAGACGGACAGGGCTTCGAAAAACTGTTTTTT
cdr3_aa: CASSQDGQGFEKLFF

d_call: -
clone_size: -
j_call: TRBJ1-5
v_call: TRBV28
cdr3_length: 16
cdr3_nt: TGTGCCAGCAGTTTATTGTCATCAGGGGCCGGTCAGCCCCAGCATTTT
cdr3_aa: CASSLLSSGAGQPQHF

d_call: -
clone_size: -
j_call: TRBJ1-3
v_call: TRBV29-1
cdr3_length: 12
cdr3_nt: TGCAGCGTTGTGGGGCCTGGAAACACCATATATTTT
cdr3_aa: CSVVGPGNTIYF

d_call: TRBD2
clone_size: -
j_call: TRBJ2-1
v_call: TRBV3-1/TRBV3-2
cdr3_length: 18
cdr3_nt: TGTGCCAGCAGCCAAGAGGCTAGCGGGGGCCTAACCTCCGGTGAGCAGTTCTTC
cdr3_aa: CASSQEASGGLTSGEQFF

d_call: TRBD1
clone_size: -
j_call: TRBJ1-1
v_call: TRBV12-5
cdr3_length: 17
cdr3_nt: TGTGCTAGTGGTTTGTACAGGGGCGTGTTACTCGGCACTGAAGCTTTCTTT
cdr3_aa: CASGLYRGVLLGTEAFF

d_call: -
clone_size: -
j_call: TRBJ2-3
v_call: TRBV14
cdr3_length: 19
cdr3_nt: TGTGCCAGCAGCCAAGATTTGGAATTCCGGGACATCTGCACAGATACGCAGTATTTT
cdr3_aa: CASSQDLEFRDICTDTQYF

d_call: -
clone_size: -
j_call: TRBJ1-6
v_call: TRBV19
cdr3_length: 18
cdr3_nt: TGTGCCAGTAGTATAGTAAGCCAACCGAGCTCCTATAATTCACCCCTCCACTTT
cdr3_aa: CASSIVSQPSSYNSPLHF

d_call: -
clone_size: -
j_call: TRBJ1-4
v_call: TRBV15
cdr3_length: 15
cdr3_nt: TGTGCCACCAGCAGAGAGGGGAGCCCAGGTGAAAAACTGTTTTTT
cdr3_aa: CATSREGSPGEKLFF

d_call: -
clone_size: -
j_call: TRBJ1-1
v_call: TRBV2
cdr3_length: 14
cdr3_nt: TGTGCCAGCACCTCCTTACAGGGAAACACTGAAGCTTTCTTT
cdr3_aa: CASTSLQGNTEAFF

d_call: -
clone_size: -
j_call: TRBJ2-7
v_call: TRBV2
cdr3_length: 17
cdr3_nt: TGTGCCAGCAGTGTAGTCCGCAGCGTCACTCACTCCTACGAGCAGTACTTC
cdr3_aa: CASSVVRSVTHSYEQYF

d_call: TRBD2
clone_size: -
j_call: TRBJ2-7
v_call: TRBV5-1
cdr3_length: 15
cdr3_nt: TGCGCCAGCAGCACCGGACTAGCGGGGACCTACGAGCAGTACTTC
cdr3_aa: CASSTGLAGTYEQYF

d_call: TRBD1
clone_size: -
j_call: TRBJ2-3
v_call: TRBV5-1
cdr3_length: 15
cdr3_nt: TGCGCCAGCAGCGCCGGGACAGAGGTCACAGATACGCAGTATTTT
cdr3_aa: CASSAGTEVTDTQYF

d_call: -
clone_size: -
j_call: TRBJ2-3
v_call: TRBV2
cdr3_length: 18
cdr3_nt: TGTGCCAGCAGTGAACTTCTCTACGTCCTACCAAAAACAGATACGCAGTATTTT
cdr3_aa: CASSELLYVLPKTDTQYF

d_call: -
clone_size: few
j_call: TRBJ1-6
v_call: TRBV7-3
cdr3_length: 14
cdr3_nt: TGTGCCAGCAGCTTAGGGACATTAAATTCACCCCTCCACTTT
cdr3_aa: CASSLGTLNSPLHF

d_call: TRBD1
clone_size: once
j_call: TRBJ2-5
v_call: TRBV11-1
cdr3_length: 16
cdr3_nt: TGTGCCAGCAGCCCACTGACAGGGGGCCCACAAGAGACCCAGTACTTC
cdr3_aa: CASSPLTGGPQETQYF

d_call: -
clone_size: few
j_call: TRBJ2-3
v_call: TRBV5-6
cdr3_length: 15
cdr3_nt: TGTGCCAGCAGCCCTCTCGGGGGATCCACAGATACGCAGTATTTT
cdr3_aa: CASSPLGGSTDTQYF

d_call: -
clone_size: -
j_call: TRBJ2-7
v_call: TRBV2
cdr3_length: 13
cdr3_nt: TGTGCCAGCAGCGCCGGGATCTCCTACGAGCAGTACTTC
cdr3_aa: CASSAGISYEQYF

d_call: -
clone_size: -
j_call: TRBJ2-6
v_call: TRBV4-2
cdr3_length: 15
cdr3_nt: TGTGCCAGCAGCACCGAAGGGGCTGGGGCCAACGTCCTGACTTTC
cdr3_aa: CASSTEGAGANVLTF

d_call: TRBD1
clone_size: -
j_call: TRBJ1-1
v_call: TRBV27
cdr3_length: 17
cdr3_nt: TGTGCCAGCAGTTCTATCCGGGACAGCGATCGGAACACTGAAGCTTTCTTT
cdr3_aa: CASSSIRDSDRNTEAFF

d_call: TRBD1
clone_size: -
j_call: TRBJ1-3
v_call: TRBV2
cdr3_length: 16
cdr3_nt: TGTGCCATACAACGGGACAGGGCCATCACCGGAAACACCATATATTTT
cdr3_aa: CAIQRDRAITGNTIYF

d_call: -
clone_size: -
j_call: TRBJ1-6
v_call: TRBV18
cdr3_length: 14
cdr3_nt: TGTGCCAGCTCCGGGATCCCCCGGGGTTCACCCCTCCACTTT
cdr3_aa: CASSGIPRGSPLHF

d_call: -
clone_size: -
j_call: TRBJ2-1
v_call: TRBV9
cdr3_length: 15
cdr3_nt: TGTGCCAGCAGCGTAGAAGGACAATCCTACAATGAGCAGTTCTTC
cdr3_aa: CASSVEGQSYNEQFF

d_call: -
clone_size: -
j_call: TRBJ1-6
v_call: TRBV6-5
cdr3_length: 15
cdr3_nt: TGTGCCAGCAGTTACATGGTAGAGAGTAATTCACCCCTCCACTTT
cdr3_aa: CASSYMVESNSPLHF

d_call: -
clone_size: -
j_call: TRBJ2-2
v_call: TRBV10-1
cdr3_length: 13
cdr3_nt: TGCGCCAGCAGTGAGCCCCAGTCCGGGGAGCTGTTTTTT
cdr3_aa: CASSEPQSGELFF

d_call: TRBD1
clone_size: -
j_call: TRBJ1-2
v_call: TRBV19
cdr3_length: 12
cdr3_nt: TGTGCCGGGGGACAGGGGAACTATGGCTACACCTTC
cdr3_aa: CAGGQGNYGYTF

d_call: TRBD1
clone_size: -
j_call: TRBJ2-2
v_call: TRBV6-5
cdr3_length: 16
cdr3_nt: TGTGCCAGCAGTTCGTGGACAGGGGGGAACACCGGGGAGCTGTTTTTT
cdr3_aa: CASSSWTGGNTGELFF

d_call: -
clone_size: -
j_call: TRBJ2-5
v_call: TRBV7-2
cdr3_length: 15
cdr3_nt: TGTGCCAGCAGCTTAGCCGCAGTAACAGTCGAGACCCAGTACTTC
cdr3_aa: CASSLAAVTVETQYF

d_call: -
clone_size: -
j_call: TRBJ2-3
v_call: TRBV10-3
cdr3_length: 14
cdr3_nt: TGTGCCATCAGGCCACCAGGGGCCCCAGATACGCAGTATTTT
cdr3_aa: CAIRPPGAPDTQYF

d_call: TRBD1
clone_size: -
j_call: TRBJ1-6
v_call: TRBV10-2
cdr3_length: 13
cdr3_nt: TGCGCCAGCAGGGCAGGGGGAAATTCACCCCTCCACTTT
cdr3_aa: CASRAGGNSPLHF

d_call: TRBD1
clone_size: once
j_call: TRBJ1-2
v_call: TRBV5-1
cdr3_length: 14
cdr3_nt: TGCGCCAGCAGCTTGGCCGGGACAGGGGACGGCTACACCTTC
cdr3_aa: CASSLAGTGDGYTF

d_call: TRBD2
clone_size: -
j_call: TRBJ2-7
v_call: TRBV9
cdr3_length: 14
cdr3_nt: TGTGCCAGCAGCGCTACTAGCGGTCCCTACGAGCAGTACTTC
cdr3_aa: CASSATSGPYEQYF

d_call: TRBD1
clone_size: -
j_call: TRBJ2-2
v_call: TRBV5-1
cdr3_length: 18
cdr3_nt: TGCGCCAGCAGCTCGGTACCGGGACAGGGATTCGACACCGGGGAGCTGTTTTTT
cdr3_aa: CASSSVPGQGFDTGELFF

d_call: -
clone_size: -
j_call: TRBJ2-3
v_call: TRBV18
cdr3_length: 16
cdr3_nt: TGTGCCAGCTCACCACCATCCCAGGGCCGCACAGATACGCAGTATTTT
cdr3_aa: CASSPPSQGRTDTQYF

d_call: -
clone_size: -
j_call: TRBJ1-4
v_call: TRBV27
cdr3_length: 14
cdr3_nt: TGTGCCAGCAGTTTACAACAGGCTAATGAAAAACTGTTTTTT
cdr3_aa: CASSLQQANEKLFF

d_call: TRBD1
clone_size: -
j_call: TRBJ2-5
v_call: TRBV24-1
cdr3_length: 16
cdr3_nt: TGTGCCACCAGTGATTCAGGGACAGGGGGCGCGGAGACCCAGTACTTC
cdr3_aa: CATSDSGTGGAETQYF

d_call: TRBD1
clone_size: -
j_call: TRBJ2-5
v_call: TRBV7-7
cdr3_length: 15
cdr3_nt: TGTGCTAGCAGCCTGGAGGGACAGGGGTGGGAGACCCAGTACTTC
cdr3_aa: CASSLEGQGWETQYF

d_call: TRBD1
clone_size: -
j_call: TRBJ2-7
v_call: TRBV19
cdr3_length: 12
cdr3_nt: TGTGCCAGTAGTTCAGGGGGCTACGAGCAGTACTTC
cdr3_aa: CASSSGGYEQYF

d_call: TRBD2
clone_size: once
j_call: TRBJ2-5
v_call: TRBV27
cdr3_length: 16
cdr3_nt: TGTGCCAGCAGTTTATCAGCTAGCGGGGGCCAAGAGACCCAGTACTTC
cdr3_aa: CASSLSASGGQETQYF

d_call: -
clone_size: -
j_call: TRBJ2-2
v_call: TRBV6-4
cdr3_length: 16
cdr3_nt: TGTGCCAGCAGTTTACAGGGACCCCCGAACACCGGGGAGCTGTTTTTT
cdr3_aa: CASSLQGPPNTGELFF

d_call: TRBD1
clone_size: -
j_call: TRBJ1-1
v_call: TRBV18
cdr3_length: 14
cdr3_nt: TGTGCCAGCTCACAGGGGGCGTTGGACACTGAAGCTTTCTTT
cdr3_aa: CASSQGALDTEAFF

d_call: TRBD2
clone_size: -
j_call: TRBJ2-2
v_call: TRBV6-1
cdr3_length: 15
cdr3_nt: TGTGCCAGCAGTGAATTGGGGGGAGGGAGCGGGGAGCTGTTTTTT
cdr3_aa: CASSELGGGSGELFF

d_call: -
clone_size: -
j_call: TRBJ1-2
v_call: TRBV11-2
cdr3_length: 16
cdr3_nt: TGTGCCAGCAGCTTCTCTGGGGCTATGGCCCCTGGGGGCTACACCTTC
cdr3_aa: CASSFSGAMAPGGYTF

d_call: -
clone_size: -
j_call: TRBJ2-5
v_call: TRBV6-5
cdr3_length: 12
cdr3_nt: TGTGCCAGCAGTTACACGGGGGAGACCCAGTACTTC
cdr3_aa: CASSYTGETQYF

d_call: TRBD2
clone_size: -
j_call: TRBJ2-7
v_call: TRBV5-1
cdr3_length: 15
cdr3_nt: TGCGCCAGCAGCTTCGGGGGGGCCGATGTAAACGAGCAGTACTTC
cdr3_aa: CASSFGGADVNEQYF

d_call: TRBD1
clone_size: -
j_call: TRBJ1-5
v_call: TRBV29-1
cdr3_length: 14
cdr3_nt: TGCAGCGTCAGGACAGGGGGCGCGAATCAGCCCCAGCATTTT
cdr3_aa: CSVRTGGANQPQHF

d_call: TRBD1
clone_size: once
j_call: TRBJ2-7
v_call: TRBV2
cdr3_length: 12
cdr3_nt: TGTGCCAGCAGCTGGACAGGGGGCGAGCAGTACTTC
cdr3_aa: CASSWTGGEQYF

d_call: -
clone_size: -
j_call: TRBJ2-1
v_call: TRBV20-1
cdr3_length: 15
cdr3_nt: TGCAGTGCTAGTGGTGATAGCGGCATGGGTAATGAGCAGTTCTTC
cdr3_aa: CSASGDSGMGNEQFF

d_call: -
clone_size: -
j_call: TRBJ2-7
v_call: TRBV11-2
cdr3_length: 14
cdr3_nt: TGTGCCAGCAGCTTCCGGGGAGACGAATACGAGCAGTACTTC
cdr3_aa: CASSFRGDEYEQYF

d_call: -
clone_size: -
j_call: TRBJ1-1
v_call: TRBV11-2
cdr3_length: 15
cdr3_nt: TGTGCCAGCAGCTTAGGTGGGAGGTATAAAGCTGAAGCTTTCTTT
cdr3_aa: CASSLGGRYKAEAFF

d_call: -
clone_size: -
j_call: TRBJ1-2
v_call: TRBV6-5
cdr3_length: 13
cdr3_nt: TGTGCCAGCAGGTACAGGGAGAACTATGGCTACACCTTC
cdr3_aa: CASRYRENYGYTF

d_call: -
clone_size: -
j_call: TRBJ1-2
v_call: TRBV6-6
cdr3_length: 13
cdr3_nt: TGTGCCAGCAGGCACACCGGAGGGAGCGGCTACACCTTC
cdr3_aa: CASRHTGGSGYTF

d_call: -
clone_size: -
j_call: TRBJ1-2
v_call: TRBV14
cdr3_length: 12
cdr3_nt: TGTGCCAGCAGTCCCGACCGGAGTGGCTACACCTTC
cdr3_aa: CASSPDRSGYTF

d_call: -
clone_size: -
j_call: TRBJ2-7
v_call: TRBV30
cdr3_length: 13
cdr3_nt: TGTGCCTGGATCGCAGGGGCAGGATACGAGCAGTACTTC
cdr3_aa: CAWIAGAGYEQYF

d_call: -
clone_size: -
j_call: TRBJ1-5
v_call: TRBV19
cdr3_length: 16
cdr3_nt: TGTGCCAGTAGTCCTCCGACAGGTTTTCACAATCAGCCCCAGCATTTT
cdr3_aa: CASSPPTGFHNQPQHF